A single sample gave rise to the 5 T cell receptor beta chains below, sequenced in a study of Tregs in tolerant kidney transplant recipients. Antigens of these TCRs are unknown. Assay: immunoSEQ multiplex PCR; the TCRdb copy retains only in-frame clones and omits some. The sample shows some 15,000 clones, more than 60% of them seen only once. Sequenced material: Tregs from blood cultured with allogeneic cells. Receptor source: a human donor in good health.

The V and J genes are TRBV11-3 and TRBJ2-1, with D possibly being TRBD1 (6 bases). Germline V gene lookup returns CDR1 SGHNT and CDR2 YENEEA. The V and J ends lost 1 base and 1 base respectively, with 11 bases between them. The length of the CDR3 is 16 residues. CDR3 bases: TGTGCCAGCAGCTTAGGAGGGCAGGGGTCCTACAATGAGCAGTTCTTC. This translates into CASSLGGQGSYNEQFF.

The sample holds a few counts of this clone. Here the CDR3 DNA reads TGTGCCAGCTCACCACTATTCGCTAGCGGGTACGAGCAGTACTTC. Amino acid sequence: CASSPLFASGYEQYF. The V and J genes are TRBV18 and TRBJ2-7, with 8 positions matching TRBD2. Germline lookup yields CDR1 KGHSH and CDR2 LQKENI. Losses at the gene ends were 1 base for V and 4 bases for J; bases not matched to a gene: 6. This CDR3 spans 15 amino acids.

The V call is TRBV14, the J call TRBJ1-2; tentatively, D is TRBD1 (6 bases). There are 14 residues in the CDR3. The V gene's germline CDR1 is SGHDN and CDR2 FVKESK. Trimming cost V 1 base and J 4 bases, with 10 bases left between them. In nucleotides, the CDR3 is TGTGCCAGCAGCCAAGGAGGGACAATCTATGGCTACACCTTC. Amino acid sequence: CASSQGGTIYGYTF.

This clone has only a few counts. In DNA form, the CDR3 reads TGTGCCAGCAGACAGATCTCTGGAAACACCATATATTTT. Protein: CASRQISGNTIYF. V gene TRBV11-2 combines with J gene TRBJ1-3; no reliable D call. Between the trimmed V and J ends, which lost 6 bases and 0 bases, there was a span of 6 bases. This CDR3 contains 13 residues. Per germline, CDR1 SGHAT and CDR2 FQNNGV.

The chain links TRBV6-5 to TRBJ2-3; 8 positions agree with TRBD2. Trimming at V came to 6 bases and at J to 8 bases, leaving 10 bases not matched to a gene. The CDR3 has 14 residues. Germline CDR1 MNHEY, CDR2 SVGAGI. Here the CDR3 reads CASRQGLAGGTQYF. CDR3 DNA: TGTGCCAGCAGACAAGGACTAGCCGGGGGTACGCAGTATTTT.